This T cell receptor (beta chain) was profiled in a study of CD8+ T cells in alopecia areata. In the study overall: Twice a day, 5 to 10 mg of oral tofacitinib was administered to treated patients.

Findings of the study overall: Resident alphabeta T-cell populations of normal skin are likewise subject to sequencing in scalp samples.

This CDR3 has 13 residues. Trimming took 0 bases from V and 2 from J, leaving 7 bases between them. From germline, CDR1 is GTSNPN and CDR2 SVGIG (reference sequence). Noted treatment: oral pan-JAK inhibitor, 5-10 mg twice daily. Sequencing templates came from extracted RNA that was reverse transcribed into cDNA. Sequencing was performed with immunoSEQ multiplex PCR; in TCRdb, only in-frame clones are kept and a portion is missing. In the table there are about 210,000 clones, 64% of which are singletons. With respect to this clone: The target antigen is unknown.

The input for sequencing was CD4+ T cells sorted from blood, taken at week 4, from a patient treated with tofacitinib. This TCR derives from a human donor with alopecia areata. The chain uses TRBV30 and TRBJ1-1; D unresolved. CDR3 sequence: CAWSVLINTEAFF. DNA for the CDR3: TGTGCCTGGAGTGTTCTAATTAACACTGAAGCTTTCTTT.